This T cell receptor (beta chain) was sequenced during a study of cytomegalovirus exposure and HLA in healthy donors. Overall study findings and caveats: An analysis that was carried out later associated 16,000 or so TCR beta sequences with HLA alleles at 0.05 false discovery rate. Later analysis demonstrated an association between a missense DCLRE1C variant and TCR beta V- and J-gene trimming.

Concerning this clone: Its antigen remains unidentified.

The CDR3 is 14 amino acids. V lost 3 bases to trimming and J lost 10 bases, with 14 bases between them. Germline values: CDR1 SGDLS, CDR2 YYNGEE. The PCR used 60 Vbeta and 13 Jbeta primers. The table came from immunoSEQ multiplex PCR; TCRdb's copy has only in-frame clones and leaves some out. There are about 160,000 clones in the sample; around three quarters occur only once, and approximately 7.1% lies in the top ten. The sequenced material came from PBMCs. This receptor was obtained from a man aged 40-49 years in good health and CMV-seropositive. This rearrangement joins TRBV9 to TRBJ1-6; the D gene is possibly TRBD1 (6 bases). CDR3 loop: CASSATGQGSPLHF. Here the CDR3 DNA reads TGTGCCAGCAGCGCAACAGGGCAAGGATCACCCCTCCACTTT.